A single sample is the source of the 24 T cell receptor beta chains below, sequenced in a study of kidney transplant recipient with SARS-CoV-2 infection. MiXCR, run by TCRdb on the reads, gives a single entry per CDR3 protein. The table lists 200,000 to 250,000 distinct CDR3 sequences, 29% of them singletons. Sample: a blood sample, taken at baseline and on day 111 from a kidney transplant recipient. These receptors came from a male patient in his 30s who had COVID-19 and was a kidney transplant recipient. Some T cells may possibly be graft donor cells.

V usage is TRBV3-1 and J usage is TRBJ2-7; D is uncertain. The closer fit of TRBJ2-5 to the DNA end suggests the J call may be wrong. CDR1 LGHDT and CDR2 YNNKEL come from the germline V gene (reference sequence). The CDR3 runs to 17 residues. The CDR3 sequence is CASSGDSPISSSETQYF. The CDR3 region has the DNA TGTGCCAGCAGCGGGGATTCTCCCATTTCTTCCTCTGAGACCCAGTACTTC.

This clonotype was detected many times. The CDR3 DNA reads TGTGCCAGCAGCCCCGCGGGAGGTTTGGGCGAGACCCAGTACTTC. Its translation: CASSPAGGLGETQYF. J is TRBJ2-5 and V is TRBV9; TRBD2 matches at 8 bases. V dropped 4 bases and J dropped 5; count of bases not matched to a gene: 10. CDR3 length equals 15 residues. Germline loops: CDR1 SGDLS, CDR2 YYNGEE.

This clonotype was observed at least ten times. The chain is built from TRBV5-6 and TRBJ1-2; D gene ambiguous. V was clipped by 2 bases and J by 8 bases, with 10 bases between them. The CDR3 contains 12 residues. From germline, CDR1 is SGHDT and CDR2 YYEEEE. In DNA form, the CDR3 reads TGTGCCAGCAGCTTCCCAAGCGGGGGCTACACCTTC. Its translation is CASSFPSGGYTF.

This clonotype was detected many times. The chain couples TRBV20-1 to TRBJ1-1; the D is unclear. CDR1 and CDR2 (germline): DFQATT, SNEGSKA (reference sequence). V dropped 3 bases and J dropped 0 bases, with 8 bases sitting between them. This CDR3 contains 13 residues. CDR3 sequence: CSASGVLNTEAFF. The CDR3 coding sequence is TGCAGTGCTAGTGGGGTCTTGAACACTGAAGCTTTCTTT.

There are a few counts of this clonotype. The chain recombines TRBV5-1 with TRBJ2-1, with 10 bases matching TRBD2. The germline V gene has CDR1 SGHRS and CDR2 YFSETQ. The CDR3 has 18 amino acids. After removal of 2 bases from V and 0 bases from J, the junction contained 8 bases not matched to a gene. CDR3 bases: TGCGCCAGCAGCTTATCCGGGACTAGCGCCCGCTCCTACAATGAGCAGTTCTTC. As protein: CASSLSGTSARSYNEQFF.

As for this clonotype: A much larger clone differs by one base, so this may be a read error. The rearrangement uses TRBV3-1 and TRBJ1-4; D is perhaps TRBD1 (6 bases). CDR3 length equals 15 residues. Germline CDR1 and CDR2: LGHDT and YNNKEL (reference sequence). V lost 0 bases, J lost 5 bases, and 10 bases lay in between. The CDR3 loop reads CASSQDSQGNEKLFF. The DNA of the CDR3 is TGTGCCAGCAGCCAAGACTCACAGGGAAATGAAAAACTGTTTTTT.

This clonotype appeared many times. The V gene is TRBV11-3, the J gene TRBJ2-1, with 8 bases lining up with TRBD2. Germline-derived CDR1 and CDR2 are SGHNT and YENEEA. Trimming took 5 bases from V and 9 from J; bases not matched to a gene: 15. CDR3 length: 16 residues. The CDR3 DNA follows: TGTGCCAGCAGCCCTGAGGGGACTAGGACTAACAGTGAGCAGTTCTTC. The encoded protein is CASSPEGTRTNSEQFF.

This clonotype has a count of ten or more. J is TRBJ1-2 and V is TRBV23-1; D unresolved. TRBV23-1 belongs to the ORF category, with a function that is uncertain. This CDR3 has 17 amino acids. Trimming shortened V by 5 bases and J by 4 bases, and 23 bases separated the two germline ends. In DNA, the CDR3 is TGCGCCAGCAGTTCGACCGCGCTACGCAGAAAGACCTATGGCTACACCTTC. The encoded protein is CASSSTALRRKTYGYTF.

This clonotype was picked up many times. The chain carries TRBV3-1 and TRBJ2-3; a possible D gene is TRBD2 (6 bases). The CDR3 covers 16 residues. Trimming left V 0 bases short and J 4 bases short, with 14 bases between. From germline, CDR1 is LGHDT and CDR2 YNNKEL (reference sequence). CDR3 protein: CASSQEGFKRADTQYF. Here the CDR3 DNA reads TGTGCCAGCAGCCAAGAAGGGTTTAAGCGGGCAGATACGCAGTATTTT.

Concerning this clonotype itself: This may be a read error, as it is one base from a much larger clone. The chain carries TRBV6-1 and TRBJ2-2; 10 positions agree with TRBD2. This CDR3 has 19 amino acids. Germline CDR1 MNHNS, CDR2 SASEGT. With V trimmed by 6 bases and J by 0 bases, 13 bases remained unmatched. CDR3 in amino acids: CASRSLPGLASSNTGELFF. In DNA form, the CDR3 reads TGTGCCAGCAGGTCACTACCGGGACTAGCGAGTTCGAACACCGGGGAGCTGTTTTTT.

The table lists this clonotype with a few counts. The gene calls are TRBV19 and TRBJ1-3, with 9 bases matching TRBD1. Germline CDR1 and CDR2: LNHDA and SQIVND (reference sequence). The CDR3 spans 18 residues. J was trimmed by 0 bases and V by 3 bases; bases with no gene match: 9. Here the CDR3 DNA reads TGTGCCAGTAGTATTCACAGGGGGCCCGAGAGCTCTGGAAACACCATATATTTT. Residues: CASSIHRGPESSGNTIYF.

Remarks on this clonotype: A junction boundary mismatches the germline segment, possibly from a read error. This chain connects TRBV7-7 to TRBJ1-2; no clear D. The CDR3 is 17 amino acids. Germline V CDR1 and CDR2: SSHAT, FNYEAQ (reference sequence). CDR3 DNA: TGTGCCAGCAGCATCGGCAATAAGTGCCGAAAGACCTATAGCTACACCTTC. Translated: CASSIGNKCRKTYSYTF.

In this sample, this clonotype turned up a few times. This chain uses TRBV7-9 with TRBJ2-1, with a tentative D call TRBD1 (5 bases). CDR1 is SEHNR, CDR2 FQNEAQ, per germline (reference sequence). Trimming removed 5 bases at V and 4 bases at J, with 18 bases between. The CDR3 is 16 amino acids. In nucleotides, the CDR3 is TGTGCCAGCAGCCCATCAGGGCCGACGTTGTACAATGAGCAGTTCTTC. Translation gives CASSPSGPTLYNEQFF. Variable domain in full (rest from reference TRBV7-9 and TRBJ2-1): DTGVSQNPRHKITKRGQNVTFRCDPISEHNRLYWYRQTLGQGPEFLTYFQNEAQLEKSRLLSDRFSAERPKGSFSTLEIQRTEQGDSAMYLCASSPSGPTLYNEQFFGPGTRLTVL.

V usage is TRBV10-1 and J usage is TRBJ1-2, with D hard to call. The CDR3 contains 17 residues. V lost 5 bases and J 4 bases, leaving 23 bases between the germline ends. CDR1 and CDR2 from the germline V gene are WNHNN and SYGVQD (reference sequence). The CDR3 region is CASSSPGRSRKTYGYTF. For the CDR3, the DNA is TGCGCCAGCAGTTCTCCAGGAAGATCGCGAAAGACCTATGGCTACACCTTC.

In the case of this clonotype: A single base separates this from a much larger clone, so it may be a read error. V gene TRBV7-2 combines with J gene TRBJ1-5; D uncertain. The ends were cut back, 10 bases at V and 1 base at J, with 11 bases in the middle. From germline, CDR1 is SGHTA and CDR2 FQGNSA. The CDR3 totals 13 residues. CDR3 region: CANAIDSNQPQHF. CDR3 in DNA: TGTGCCAACGCTATAGACAGCAATCAGCCCCAGCATTTT.

About this clonotype: Possible read error: a much larger clone is one base away. V gene TRBV4-3 combines with J gene TRBJ2-2; D is perhaps TRBD2 (5 bases). Germline V gene data show CDR1 as LGHNA and CDR2 as YSLEER. This CDR3 has 15 residues. CDR3 nucleotides: TGCGCCAGCAGCCAAGATCAGGCAGGCACCGGGGAGCTGCTTTTT. As protein: CASSQDQAGTGELLF.

This clonotype showed up many times. J is TRBJ1-6 and V is TRBV11-2; D not resolved. Germline loops: CDR1 SGHAT, CDR2 FQNNGV. With 5 bases removed from V and 10 bases from J, the gap between germline ends came to 18 bases. CDR3 length: 15 residues. The CDR3 DNA sequence: TGTGCCAGCAGCCTAAGGCCCGGTCCGGGCTCACCCCTCCACTTT. Amino acid sequence: CASSLRPGPGSPLHF.

This clonotype was seen many times. The V and J genes are TRBV6-5 and TRBJ1-2, with D hard to call. Germline V gives CDR1 MNHEY, CDR2 SVGAGI. Trimming shortened V by 4 bases and J by 4 bases, and 22 bases separated the two germline ends. The CDR3 runs 17 residues. CDR3 sequence: CASSCIWECRKTYGYTF. CDR3 sequence (DNA): TGTGCCAGCAGTTGCATCTGGGAATGTAGAAAGACCTATGGCTACACCTTC.

Comment on this clonotype: A much larger clone sits a single nucleotide away, making a read error possible. The conserved closing phenylalanine or tryptophan is absent in this CDR3, likely reflecting a read error. The V gene is TRBV6-5, the J gene TRBJ1-2; D ambiguous. CDR1 is MNHEY, CDR2 SVGAGI, per germline. V lost 4 bases and J lost 4, with 22 bases in between. The CDR3 is 17 residues long. The CDR3 protein is CASSLKKECRKTYGYTL. CDR3 nucleotide sequence: TGTGCCAGCAGTTTGAAGAAGGAATGTAGAAAGACCTATGGCTACACCCTC.

A word on this clonotype: A much bigger clone sits one base away, suggesting this may be a read error. The rearrangement links TRBV15 to TRBJ1-5; D not resolved. There are 17 residues in the CDR3. In germline, CDR1 is LNHNV, CDR2 YYDKDF (reference sequence). V lost 5 bases and J 3 bases, leaving 20 bases between the germline ends. The CDR3 DNA reads as TGTGCCACCAGCTCGCGGAACTCTTACCCCCTCAATCAGCCCCAGCATTTT. Translating gives CATSSRNSYPLNQPQHF.

In this sample, this clonotype turned up many times. V and J are TRBV7-9 and TRBJ1-6; D unclear. Germline V gene data show CDR1 as SEHNR and CDR2 as FQNEAQ (reference sequence). The ends were cut back, 10 bases at V and 0 bases at J, with 10 bases in the middle. The CDR3 is 14 amino acids. Here the CDR3 reads CATAASSYNSPLHF. The CDR3 DNA sequence: TGTGCCACCGCGGCGAGCTCCTATAATTCACCCCTCCACTTT. Full variable domain (outside the CDR3, taken from reference TRBV7-9 and TRBJ1-6): DTGVSQNPRHKITKRGQNVTFRCDPISEHNRLYWYRQTLGQGPEFLTYFQNEAQLEKSRLLSDRFSAERPKGSFSTLEIQRTEQGDSAMYLCATAASSYNSPLHFGNGTRLTVT.

The chain is built from TRBV7-3 and TRBJ2-3; 8 nucleotides match TRBD2. The trim removed 2 bases at V and 4 bases at J, leaving 8 bases unmatched. Germline CDR1 reads SGHTA; CDR2 reads FQGTGA. This CDR3 is 16 amino acids long. CDR3 sequence: CASSLEAGVLADTQYF. CDR3 in DNA: TGTGCCAGCAGCTTAGAAGCGGGGGTGCTTGCAGATACGCAGTATTTT.

With regard to this clonotype: A much larger clone lies one base from this, so it may be a read error. V is TRBV19 and J is TRBJ1-2; D might be TRBD1 (6 bases). This CDR3 has 14 amino acids. Germline CDR1 LNHDA, CDR2 SQIVND (reference sequence). CDR3 sequence reads: CASGMDSVNYGYTF. The CDR3 nucleotides are TGTGCCAGTGGTATGGACAGCGTAAACTATGGCTACACCTTC.

The chain is built from TRBV5-4 and TRBJ2-3; tentatively, D is TRBD1 (6 bases). The CDR3 sequence is 13 residues long. Per germline, CDR1 SGHNT and CDR2 YYREEE (reference sequence). Trimming removed 4 bases at V and 5 bases at J, with 11 bases between. CDR3 sequence reads: CASSQGSEDTQYF. In DNA, the CDR3 is TGTGCCAGCAGCCAGGGGTCCGAAGATACGCAGTATTTT. Variable domain in full (rest from reference TRBV5-4 and TRBJ2-3): ETGVTQSPTHLIKTRGQQVTLRCSSQSGHNTVSWYQQALGQGPQFIFQYYREEENGRGNFPPRFSGLQFPNYSSELNVNALELDDSALYLCASSQGSEDTQYFGPGTRLTVL.